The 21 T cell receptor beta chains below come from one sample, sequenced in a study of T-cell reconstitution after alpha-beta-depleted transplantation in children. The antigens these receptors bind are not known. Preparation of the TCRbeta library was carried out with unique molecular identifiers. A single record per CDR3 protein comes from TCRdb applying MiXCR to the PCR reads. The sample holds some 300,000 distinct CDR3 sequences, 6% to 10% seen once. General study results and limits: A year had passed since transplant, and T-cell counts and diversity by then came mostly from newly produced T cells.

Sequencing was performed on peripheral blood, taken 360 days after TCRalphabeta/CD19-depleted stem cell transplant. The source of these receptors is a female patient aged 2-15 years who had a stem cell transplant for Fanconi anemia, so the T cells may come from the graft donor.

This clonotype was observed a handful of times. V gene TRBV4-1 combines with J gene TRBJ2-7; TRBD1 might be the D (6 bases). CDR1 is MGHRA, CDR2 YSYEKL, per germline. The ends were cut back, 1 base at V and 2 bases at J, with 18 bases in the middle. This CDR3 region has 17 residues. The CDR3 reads CASSQVWGLRDAYEQYF. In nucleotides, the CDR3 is TGCGCCAGCAGCCAAGTGTGGGGGCTTCGTGACGCCTACGAGCAGTACTTC.

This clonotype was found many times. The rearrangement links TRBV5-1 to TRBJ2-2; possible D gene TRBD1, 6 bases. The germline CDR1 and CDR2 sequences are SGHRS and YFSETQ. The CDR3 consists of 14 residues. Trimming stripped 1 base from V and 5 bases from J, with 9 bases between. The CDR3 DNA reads TGCGCCAGCAGCTTGACAGGGAAGACCGGGGAGCTGTTTTTT. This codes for CASSLTGKTGELFF. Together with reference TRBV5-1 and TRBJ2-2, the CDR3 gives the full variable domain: KAGVTQTPRYLIKTRGQQVTLSCSPISGHRSVSWYQQTPGQGLQFLFEYFSETQRNKGNFPGRFSGRQFSNSRSEMNVSTLELGDSALYLCASSLTGKTGELFFGEGSRLTVL.

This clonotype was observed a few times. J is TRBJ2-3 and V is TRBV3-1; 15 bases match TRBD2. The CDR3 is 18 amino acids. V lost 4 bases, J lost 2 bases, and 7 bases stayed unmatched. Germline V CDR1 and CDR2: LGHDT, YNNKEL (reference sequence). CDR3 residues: CASSPGLAGGNPTDTQYF. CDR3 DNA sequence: TGTGCCAGCAGCCCGGGACTAGCGGGGGGCAATCCCACAGATACGCAGTATTTT.

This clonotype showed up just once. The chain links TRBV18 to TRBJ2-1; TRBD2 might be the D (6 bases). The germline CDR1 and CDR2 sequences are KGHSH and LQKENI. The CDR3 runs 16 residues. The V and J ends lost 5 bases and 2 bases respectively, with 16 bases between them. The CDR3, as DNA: TGTGCCAGCTCAGAAATCCGGGAGCCCACCTACAATGAGCAGTTCTTC. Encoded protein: CASSEIREPTYNEQFF.

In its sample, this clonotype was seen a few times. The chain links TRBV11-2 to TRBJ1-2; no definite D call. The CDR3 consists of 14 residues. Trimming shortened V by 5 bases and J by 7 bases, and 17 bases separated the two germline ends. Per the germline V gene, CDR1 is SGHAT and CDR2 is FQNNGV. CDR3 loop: CASSAGPGWSGYTF. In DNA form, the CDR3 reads TGTGCCAGCAGCGCAGGCCCTGGTTGGAGTGGCTACACCTTC.

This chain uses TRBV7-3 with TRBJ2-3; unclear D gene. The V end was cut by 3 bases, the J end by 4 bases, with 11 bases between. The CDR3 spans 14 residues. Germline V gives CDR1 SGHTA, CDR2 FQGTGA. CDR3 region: CASSFSPRPDTQYF. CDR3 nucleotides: TGTGCCAGCAGCTTTTCCCCCCGGCCAGATACGCAGTATTTT.

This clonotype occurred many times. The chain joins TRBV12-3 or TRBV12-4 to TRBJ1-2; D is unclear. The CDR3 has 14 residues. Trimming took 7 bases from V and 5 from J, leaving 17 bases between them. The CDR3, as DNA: TGTGCCAGCACCATATTCACGAGCTCTTATGGCTACACCTTC. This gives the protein CASTIFTSSYGYTF.

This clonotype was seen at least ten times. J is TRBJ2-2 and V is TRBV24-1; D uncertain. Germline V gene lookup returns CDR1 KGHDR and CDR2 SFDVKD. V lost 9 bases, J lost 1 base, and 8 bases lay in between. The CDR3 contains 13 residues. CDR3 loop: CATEAENTGELFF. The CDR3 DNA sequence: TGTGCCACCGAGGCAGAGAACACCGGGGAGCTGTTTTTT.

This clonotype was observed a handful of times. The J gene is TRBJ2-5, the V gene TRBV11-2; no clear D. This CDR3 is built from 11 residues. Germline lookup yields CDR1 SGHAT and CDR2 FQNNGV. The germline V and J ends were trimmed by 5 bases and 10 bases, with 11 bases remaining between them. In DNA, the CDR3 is TGTGCCAGCAGCCCGGGTCGGATCCAGTACTTC. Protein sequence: CASSPGRIQYF.

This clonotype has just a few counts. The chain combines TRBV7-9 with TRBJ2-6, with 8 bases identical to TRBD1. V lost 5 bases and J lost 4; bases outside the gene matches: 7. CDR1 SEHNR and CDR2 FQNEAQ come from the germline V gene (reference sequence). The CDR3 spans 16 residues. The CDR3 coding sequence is TGTGCCAGCAGCCCTTCGACAGGGGCAGGGGCCAACGTCCTGACTTTC. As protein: CASSPSTGAGANVLTF.

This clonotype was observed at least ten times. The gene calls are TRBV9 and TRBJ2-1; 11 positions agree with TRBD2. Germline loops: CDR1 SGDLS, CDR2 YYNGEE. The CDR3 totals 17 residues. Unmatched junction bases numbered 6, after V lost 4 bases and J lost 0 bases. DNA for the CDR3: TGTGCCAGCAGCCCGAGACTAGCGGGGTACTCCTACAATGAGCAGTTCTTC. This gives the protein CASSPRLAGYSYNEQFF.

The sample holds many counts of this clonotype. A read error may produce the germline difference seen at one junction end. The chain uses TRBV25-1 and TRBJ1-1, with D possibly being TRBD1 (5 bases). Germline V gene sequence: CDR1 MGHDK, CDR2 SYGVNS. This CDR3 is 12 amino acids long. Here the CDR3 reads CASSEEGTGAFF. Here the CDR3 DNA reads TGTGCCAGCAGTGAAGAGGGGACTGGAGCTTTCTTT.

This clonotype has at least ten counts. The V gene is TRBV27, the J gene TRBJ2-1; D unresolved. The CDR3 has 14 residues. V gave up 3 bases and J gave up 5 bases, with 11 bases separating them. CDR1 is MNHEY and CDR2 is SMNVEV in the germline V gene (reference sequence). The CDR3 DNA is TGTGCCAGCAGTTTTGGGTCTAGGAACAATGAGCAGTTCTTC. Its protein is CASSFGSRNNEQFF.

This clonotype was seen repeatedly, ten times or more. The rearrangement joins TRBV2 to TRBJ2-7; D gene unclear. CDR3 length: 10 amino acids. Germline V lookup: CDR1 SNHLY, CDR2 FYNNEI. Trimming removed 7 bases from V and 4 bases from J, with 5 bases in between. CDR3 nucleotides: TGTGCCAGCAATGGTTACGAGCAGTACTTC. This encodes CASNGYEQYF.

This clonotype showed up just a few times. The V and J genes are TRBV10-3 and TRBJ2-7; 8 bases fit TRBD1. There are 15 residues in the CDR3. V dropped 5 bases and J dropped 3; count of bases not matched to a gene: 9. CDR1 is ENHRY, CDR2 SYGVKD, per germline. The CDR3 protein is CAISSLQGEVYEQYF. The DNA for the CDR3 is TGTGCCATCAGTTCTCTACAGGGGGAGGTCTACGAGCAGTACTTC.

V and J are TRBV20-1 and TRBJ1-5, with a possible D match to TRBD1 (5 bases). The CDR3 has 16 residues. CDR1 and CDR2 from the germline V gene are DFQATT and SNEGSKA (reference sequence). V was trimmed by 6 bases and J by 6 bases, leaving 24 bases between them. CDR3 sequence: CSATRGSPGTAQPQHF. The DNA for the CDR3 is TGCAGTGCGACGAGGGGCAGCCCAGGGACCGCTCAGCCCCAGCATTTT.

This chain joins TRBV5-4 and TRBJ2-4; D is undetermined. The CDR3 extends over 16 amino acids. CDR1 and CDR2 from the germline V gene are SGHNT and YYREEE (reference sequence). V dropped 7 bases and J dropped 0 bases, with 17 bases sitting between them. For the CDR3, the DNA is TGTGCCAGCGGCCCCGGGCCACAGACAGCCAAAAACATTCAGTACTTC. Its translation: CASGPGPQTAKNIQYF.

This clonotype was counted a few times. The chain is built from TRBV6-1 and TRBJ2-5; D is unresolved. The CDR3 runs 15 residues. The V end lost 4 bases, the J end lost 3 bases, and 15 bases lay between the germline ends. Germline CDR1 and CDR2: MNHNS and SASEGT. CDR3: CASSAILLKEETQYF. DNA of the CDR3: TGTGCCAGCAGTGCAATTTTACTAAAAGAAGAGACCCAGTACTTC.

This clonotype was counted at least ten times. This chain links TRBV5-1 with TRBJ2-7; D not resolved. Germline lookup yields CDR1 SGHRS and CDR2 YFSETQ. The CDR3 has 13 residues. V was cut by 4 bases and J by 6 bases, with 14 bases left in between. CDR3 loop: CASSQIPESEQYF. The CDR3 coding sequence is TGCGCCAGCAGCCAGATCCCAGAGAGCGAGCAGTACTTC.

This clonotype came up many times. The CDR3 DNA is TGTGCCAGCAGTTACTCGAGTTGGGTCTCTGGAAACACCATATATTTT. Its protein is CASSYSSWVSGNTIYF. The chain has TRBV6-5 and TRBJ1-3; the D is unclear. Trimming cost V 0 bases and J 0 bases, with 9 bases left between them. Germline assignment: CDR1 MNHEY and CDR2 SVGAGI. This CDR3 has 16 amino acids.

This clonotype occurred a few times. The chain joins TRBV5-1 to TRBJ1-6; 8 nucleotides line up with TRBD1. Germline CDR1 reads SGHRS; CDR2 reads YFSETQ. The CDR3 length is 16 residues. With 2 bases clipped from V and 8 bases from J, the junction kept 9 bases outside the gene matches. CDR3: CASSFGDRRYDSPLHF. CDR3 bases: TGCGCCAGCAGCTTTGGGGACAGGCGATACGATTCACCCCTCCACTTT.